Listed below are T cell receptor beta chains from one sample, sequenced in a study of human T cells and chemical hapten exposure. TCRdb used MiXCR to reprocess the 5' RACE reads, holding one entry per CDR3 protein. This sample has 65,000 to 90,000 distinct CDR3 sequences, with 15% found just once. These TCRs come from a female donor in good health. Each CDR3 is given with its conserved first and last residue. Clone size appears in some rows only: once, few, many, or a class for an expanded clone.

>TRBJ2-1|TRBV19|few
CAPLGGSGVYNEQFF
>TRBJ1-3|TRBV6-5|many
CASSYSRGWGNTIYF
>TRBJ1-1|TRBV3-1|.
CASSQDNSPGNTEAFF
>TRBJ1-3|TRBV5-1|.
CASSQGAGISGNTIYF
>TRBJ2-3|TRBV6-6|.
CASSYGQHTDTQYF
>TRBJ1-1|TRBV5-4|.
CASSLTTGGGTEAFF
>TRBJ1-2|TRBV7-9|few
CASSLAQPLAGYTF
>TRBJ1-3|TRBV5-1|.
CASSLGRTDSGNTIYF
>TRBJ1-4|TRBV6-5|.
CASSYYGPNEKLFF
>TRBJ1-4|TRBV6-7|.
CASSRPAGQGARASEKLFF
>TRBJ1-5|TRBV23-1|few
CASSQPGQGTPANQPQHF
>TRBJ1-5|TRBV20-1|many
CSASTTGNGNQPQHF
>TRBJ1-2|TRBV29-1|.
CSVPDRGNYGYTF
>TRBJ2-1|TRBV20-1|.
CSARPDKAGGGYNEQFF
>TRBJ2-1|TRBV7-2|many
CASSSGLGSYNEQFF
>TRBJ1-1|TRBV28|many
CASSYTVKSTEAFF
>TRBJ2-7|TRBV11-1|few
CASSAGQGAYEQYF
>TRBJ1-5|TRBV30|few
CAWGPGPNQPQHF
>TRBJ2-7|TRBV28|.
CASSSTGPSYEQYF
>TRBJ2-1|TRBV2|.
CASSAWTGGFF
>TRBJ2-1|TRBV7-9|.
CASSRDRGGNEQFF